The 26 T cell receptor beta chains in this list originate from one sample, sequenced in a study of T cell repertoires in cytomegalovirus infection. One entry per CDR3 protein results from TCRdb running MiXCR on the reads. The sample yields 160,000 or so distinct CDR3 sequences, about a quarter seen once. The sample comprised PBMCs. The source of these receptors is a human donor in good health (CMV status not recorded). Some clones in this sample may be carry-over from other donors' samples.

This chain links TRBV20-1 with TRBJ2-1; D call uncertain. Per the germline V gene, CDR1 is DFQATT and CDR2 is SNEGSKA (reference sequence). V was pared by 0 bases and J by 4 bases, with 13 bases between. This CDR3 has 15 amino acids. The CDR3 loop is CSARDLDRVYNEQFF. CDR3 bases: TGCAGTGCTAGAGATTTAGATAGGGTATACAATGAGCAGTTCTTC.

The J gene is TRBJ1-1, the V gene TRBV12-3 or TRBV12-4; tentatively, D is TRBD1 (5 bases). The CDR3 has 15 residues. Trimming took off 7 bases at V and 8 bases at J, with 23 bases between the two ends. This CDR3 is CASTQPGPSRKEAFF. The CDR3 DNA sequence: TGTGCCAGCACCCAGCCGGGACCCTCGAGGAAGGAAGCTTTCTTT.

This clonotype was detected a few times. The rearrangement uses TRBV7-3 and TRBJ2-3; 12 bases map to TRBD2. Germline lookup yields CDR1 SGHTA and CDR2 FQGTGA. There are 16 residues in the CDR3. Trimming removed 3 bases from V and 2 bases from J; junction bases left unmatched: 3. CDR3 in DNA: TGTGCCAGCAGCTTGGGACTAGCGGGCCCCACAGATACGCAGTATTTT. Its protein product is CASSLGLAGPTDTQYF.

This clonotype was picked up a small number of times. V usage is TRBV7-9 and J usage is TRBJ2-4; no clear D. V lost 4 bases to trimming and J lost 2 bases, with 15 bases between them. From germline, CDR1 is SEHNR and CDR2 FQNEAQ (reference sequence). The CDR3 is made up of 16 amino acids. CDR3 sequence (DNA): TGTGCCAGCAGCTCGTCCGGTCTACGGACCAAAAACATTCAGTACTTC. Protein sequence: CASSSSGLRTKNIQYF.

This rearrangement joins TRBV20-1 to TRBJ1-2, with TRBD1 matching 7 bases. V shed 5 bases and J 3 bases; nucleotides not matched to a gene: 12. Germline V gives CDR1 DFQATT, CDR2 SNEGSKA (reference sequence). This CDR3 region has 15 residues. The CDR3 loop reads CSAPLQGIGDYGYTF. The CDR3 DNA reads TGCAGTGCTCCACTACAGGGGATTGGAGACTATGGCTACACCTTC.

This clonotype was recorded many times. The V and J genes are TRBV7-2 and TRBJ2-1, with 9 bases that match TRBD1. CDR3 size: 15 residues. J lost 6 bases, V lost 5 bases, and 8 bases had no gene match. Germline values: CDR1 SGHTA, CDR2 FQGNSA. CDR3 coding DNA: TGTGCCAGCAGCCCCATGGGACAGGGACCCAATGAGCAGTTCTTC. Translation gives CASSPMGQGPNEQFF.

The chain couples TRBV27 to TRBJ2-7, with D perhaps TRBD2 (5 bases). V lost 6 bases to trimming and J lost 4 bases, with 13 bases between them. The CDR3 covers 13 residues. CDR1 and CDR2 from the germline V gene are MNHEY and SMNVEV (reference sequence). In nucleotides, the CDR3 is TGTGCCAGCAGCCCCTCTCCGGGGTACGAGCAGTACTTC. Residues: CASSPSPGYEQYF.

The V gene is TRBV6-5, the J gene TRBJ1-2; 7 nucleotides agree with TRBD1. With 0 bases clipped from V and 6 bases from J, the junction kept 4 bases outside the gene matches. The CDR3 is 14 amino acids. Germline V gene sequence: CDR1 MNHEY, CDR2 SVGAGI. The CDR3, as DNA: TGTGCCAGCAGTTACTCGACAGGGCCCGATGGCTACACCTTC. Protein product: CASSYSTGPDGYTF.

This clonotype turned up a few times. The chain links TRBV27 to TRBJ1-1; possible D gene TRBD1, 6 bases. The V gene's germline CDR1 is MNHEY and CDR2 SMNVEV (reference sequence). The CDR3 spans 14 residues. Trimming cost V 3 bases and J 5 bases, with 13 bases left between them. Written as DNA, the CDR3 is TGTGCCAGCAGTTTGGGGGGGCTAGGGACTGAAGCTTTCTTT. This sequence encodes CASSLGGLGTEAFF.

This clonotype was picked up a small number of times. V gene TRBV3-1 combines with J gene TRBJ2-3; D ambiguous. The V gene's germline CDR1 is LGHDT and CDR2 YNNKEL (reference sequence). Trimming removed 4 bases at V and 4 bases at J, with 9 bases between. This CDR3 has 13 residues. CDR3 DNA: TGTGCCAGCAGCCCAATAAGGGCAGATACGCAGTATTTT. Protein: CASSPIRADTQYF.

The chain recombines TRBV4-1 with TRBJ2-1, with 8 bases that match TRBD1. V dropped 2 bases and J dropped 4; count of bases not matched to a gene: 13. The V gene's germline CDR1 is MGHRA and CDR2 YSYEKL. The CDR3 covers 18 residues. The DNA of the CDR3 is TGCGCCAGCAGCCAACAGACTGTGGACAGGGAGAATTACAATGAGCAGTTCTTC. Translating it yields CASSQQTVDRENYNEQFF.

The gene calls are TRBV6-5 and TRBJ1-2; D is possibly TRBD1 (6 bases). This CDR3 is built from 14 residues. The germline CDR1 and CDR2 sequences are MNHEY and SVGAGI. The germline V and J ends were trimmed by 0 bases and 7 bases, with 12 bases remaining between them. The CDR3 loop reads CASSYSTGGAGYTF. DNA for the CDR3: TGTGCCAGCAGTTACTCGACTGGGGGCGCTGGCTACACCTTC.

This clonotype was seen many times. The chain uses TRBV7-9 and TRBJ2-3; D is possibly TRBD1 (7 bases). Deletions cut 5 bases from V and 3 bases from J, with 9 bases between. This CDR3 is 13 amino acids long. Germline lookup yields CDR1 SEHNR and CDR2 FQNEAQ (reference sequence). This chain's CDR3 is CASSAGGTDTQYF. The DNA for the CDR3 is TGTGCCAGCAGCGCAGGGGGGACAGATACGCAGTATTTT.

This clonotype was recorded many times. This rearrangement joins TRBV7-6 to TRBJ1-1; D is perhaps TRBD1 (6 bases). V was shortened by 2 bases and J by 0 bases, with 10 bases between the two germline ends. The CDR3 contains 15 residues. The germline V gene has CDR1 SGHVS and CDR2 FNYEAQ. Here the CDR3 reads CASSLIGGMNTEAFF. The CDR3 DNA sequence: TGTGCCAGCAGCTTAATAGGGGGTATGAACACTGAAGCTTTCTTT.

This clonotype was observed a handful of times. The chain combines TRBV7-9 with TRBJ1-1; no reliable D call. CDR1 is SEHNR and CDR2 is FQNEAQ in the germline V gene (reference sequence). Trimming stripped 1 base from V and 1 base from J, with 10 bases between. This CDR3 region has 15 residues. The CDR3 sequence: CASSLGWGQNTEAFF. CDR3 DNA: TGTGCCAGCAGCTTAGGTTGGGGTCAGAACACTGAAGCTTTCTTT.

This clonotype was counted a few times. V gene TRBV5-3 combines with J gene TRBJ1-2; 7 bases fit TRBD1. TRBV5-3 is an ORF; its function is uncertain. The CDR3 is 15 residues long. V was clipped by 8 bases and J by 2 bases; unmatched bases: 12. The CDR3 bases are TGTGCCAGCAGCGAACAGGGGTTCCTCAACTATGGCTACACCTTC. Protein product: CASSEQGFLNYGYTF.

V gene TRBV9 combines with J gene TRBJ2-4; 12 bases align to TRBD2. The CDR3 spans 17 residues. Germline trimming cut 3 bases from V and 7 bases from J; bases unmatched to any gene: 11. Germline loops: CDR1 SGDLS, CDR2 YYNGEE. The CDR3 DNA is TGTGCCAGCAGCGGAAGGACTAGCGGGATGGAAGCGAACATTCAGTACTTC. This codes for CASSGRTSGMEANIQYF.

The chain recombines TRBV28 with TRBJ2-6; the D is unclear. The CDR3 has 14 residues. The ends were cut back, 3 bases at V and 1 base at J, with 4 bases in the middle. Germline V gene lookup returns CDR1 MDHEN and CDR2 SYDVKM. The CDR3 bases are TGTGCCAGCAGTTTCCGGTCTGGGGCCAACGTCCTGACTTTC. Its protein is CASSFRSGANVLTF. The entire variable domain, with the rest obtained from reference TRBV28 and TRBJ2-6, is as follows: DVKVTQSSRYLVKRTGEKVFLECVQDMDHENMFWYRQDPGLGLRLIYFSYDVKMKEKGDIPEGYSVSREKKERFSLILESASTNQTSMYLCASSFRSGANVLTFGAGSRLTVL.

The chain couples TRBV5-1 to TRBJ2-7; no clear D gene. Germline values: CDR1 SGHRS, CDR2 YFSETQ. CDR3 length: 14 residues. Deletions cut 4 bases from V and 3 bases from J, with 14 bases between. Written as DNA, the CDR3 is TGCGCCAGCAGCATCGATGTTCGGGTCTACGAGCAGTACTTC. It translates to CASSIDVRVYEQYF.

This chain uses TRBV24-1 with TRBJ2-3; 7 bases align to TRBD2. CDR1 KGHDR and CDR2 SFDVKD come from the germline V gene. CDR3 length: 16 residues. J gave up 5 bases and V 3 bases, and 10 bases lay outside the gene matches. CDR3 nucleotides: TGTGCCACCAGTGATGCAGCGGGAAATGGATTAGATACGCAGTATTTT. This gives the protein CATSDAAGNGLDTQYF.

The rearrangement links TRBV7-9 to TRBJ2-1, with unresolved D. The V gene lost 5 bases and the J gene lost 4 bases, with 6 bases spanning the gap. Looked up from germline, CDR1 is SEHNR and CDR2 is FQNEAQ (reference sequence). This CDR3 spans 12 amino acids. The CDR3 DNA reads TGTGCCAGCAGCGACATATACAATGAGCAGTTCTTC. Encoded protein: CASSDIYNEQFF. Drawing the rest from reference TRBV7-9 and TRBJ2-1, the complete variable domain is DTGVSQNPRHKITKRGQNVTFRCDPISEHNRLYWYRQTLGQGPEFLTYFQNEAQLEKSRLLSDRFSAERPKGSFSTLEIQRTEQGDSAMYLCASSDIYNEQFFGPGTRLTVL.

This clonotype was counted at least ten times. The chain carries TRBV28 and TRBJ1-5; D gene ambiguous. This CDR3 is 17 amino acids long. The V gene's germline CDR1 is MDHEN and CDR2 SYDVKM. With 6 bases removed from V and 0 bases from J, the gap between germline ends came to 18 bases. CDR3 protein: CASRPYGRQFSNQPQHF. The CDR3 DNA reads TGTGCCAGCAGGCCCTACGGACGGCAGTTTAGCAATCAGCCCCAGCATTTT.

The gene calls are TRBV14 and TRBJ2-1; D possibly uses TRBD1 or TRBD2 (5 bases each). Germline V gene sequence: CDR1 SGHDN, CDR2 FVKESK. The germline V and J ends were trimmed by 1 base and 9 bases, with 10 bases remaining between them. There are 13 residues in the CDR3. CDR3 in amino acids: CASSQARGGEQFF. CDR3 in DNA: TGTGCCAGCAGCCAAGCGAGGGGTGGTGAGCAGTTCTTC.

This clonotype was counted ten times or more. The gene calls are TRBV7-2 and TRBJ2-3; D might be TRBD2 (6 bases). Trimming left V 4 bases short and J 2 bases short, with 19 bases between. CDR1 and CDR2 (germline): SGHTA, FQGNSA. The CDR3 runs 17 residues. The CDR3, as DNA: TGTGCCAGCAGCTCACCCGCGGGACTCTCATCCACAGATACGCAGTATTTT. It translates to CASSSPAGLSSTDTQYF.

At least ten counts were recorded for this clonotype. J is TRBJ1-1 and V is TRBV7-6, with D hard to call. Germline V CDR1 and CDR2: SGHVS, FNYEAQ. The CDR3 extends over 13 amino acids. The germline V and J ends were trimmed by 5 bases and 0 bases, with 7 bases remaining between them. This chain's CDR3 is CASSRLLNTEAFF. The DNA for the CDR3 is TGTGCCAGCAGCCGCCTTTTGAACACTGAAGCTTTCTTT.

This chain links TRBV29-1 with TRBJ2-3; 11 bases are shared with TRBD2. The germline V gene has CDR1 SQVTM and CDR2 ANQGSEA. J gave up 5 bases and V 4 bases, and 2 bases lay outside the gene matches. This CDR3 has 13 amino acids. CDR3 coding DNA: TGCAGCGTTGTAGGACTAGCGGGAGATACGCAGTATTTT. Amino acid sequence: CSVVGLAGDTQYF.